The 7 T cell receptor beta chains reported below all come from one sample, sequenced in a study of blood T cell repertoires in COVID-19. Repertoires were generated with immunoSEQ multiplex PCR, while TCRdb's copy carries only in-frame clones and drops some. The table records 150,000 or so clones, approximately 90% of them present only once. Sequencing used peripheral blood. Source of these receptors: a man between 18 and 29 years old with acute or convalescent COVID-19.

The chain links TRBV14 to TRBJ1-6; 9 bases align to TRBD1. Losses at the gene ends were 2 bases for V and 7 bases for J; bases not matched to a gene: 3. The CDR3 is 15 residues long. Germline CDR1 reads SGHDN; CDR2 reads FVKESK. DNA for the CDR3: TGTGCCAGCAGCCAATGGACAGGGGTGAATTCACCCCTCCACTTT. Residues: CASSQWTGVNSPLHF.

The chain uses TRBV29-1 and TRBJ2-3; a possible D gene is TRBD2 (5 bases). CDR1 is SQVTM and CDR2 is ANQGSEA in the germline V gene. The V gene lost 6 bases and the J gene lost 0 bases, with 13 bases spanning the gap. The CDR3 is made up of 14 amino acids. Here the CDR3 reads CSVKQTTSTDTQYF. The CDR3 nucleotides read TGCAGCGTCAAACAGACTACCAGCACAGATACGCAGTATTTT.

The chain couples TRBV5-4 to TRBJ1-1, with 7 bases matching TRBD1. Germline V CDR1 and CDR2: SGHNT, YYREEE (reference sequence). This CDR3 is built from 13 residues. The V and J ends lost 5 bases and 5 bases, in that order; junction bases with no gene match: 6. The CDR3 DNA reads TGTGCCAGCAGATCAGACAGGGCGACTGAAGCTTTCTTT. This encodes CASRSDRATEAFF.

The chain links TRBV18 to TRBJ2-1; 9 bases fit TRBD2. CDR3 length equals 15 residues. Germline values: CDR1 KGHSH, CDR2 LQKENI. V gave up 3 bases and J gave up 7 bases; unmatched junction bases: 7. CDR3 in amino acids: CASSPGGGASNEQFF. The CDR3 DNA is TGTGCCAGCTCACCGGGCGGGGGGGCTTCAAATGAGCAGTTCTTC.

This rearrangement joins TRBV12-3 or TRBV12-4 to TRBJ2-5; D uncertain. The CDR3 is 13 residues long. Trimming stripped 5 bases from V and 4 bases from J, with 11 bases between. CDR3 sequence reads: CASSPGGLETQYF. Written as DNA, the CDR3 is TGTGCCAGCAGTCCTGGTGGGCTAGAGACCCAGTACTTC.

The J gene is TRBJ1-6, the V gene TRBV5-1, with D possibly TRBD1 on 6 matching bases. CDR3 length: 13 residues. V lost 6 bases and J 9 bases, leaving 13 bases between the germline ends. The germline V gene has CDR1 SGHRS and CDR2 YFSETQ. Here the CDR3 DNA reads TGCGCCAGCAAAAAACAGGGCGGTTCACCCCTCCACTTT. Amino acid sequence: CASKKQGGSPLHF.

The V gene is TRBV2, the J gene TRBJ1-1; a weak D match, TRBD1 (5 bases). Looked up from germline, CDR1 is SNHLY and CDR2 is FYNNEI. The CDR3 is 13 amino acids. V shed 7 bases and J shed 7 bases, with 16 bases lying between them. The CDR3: CASTQNDRIEAFF. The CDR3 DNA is TGTGCCAGCACCCAAAATGACAGAATTGAAGCTTTCTTT.